The 29 T cell receptor beta chains below were found in one sample sequenced in a study of shared clonotypes between healthy human individuals. Profiling relied on immunoSEQ multiplex PCR, and the TCRdb table lists in-frame clones only, not all of them. The data show 2 million to 2.5 million clones, 80% to 95% seen once. Sequencing input: naive CD4+ T cells from PBMCs. The subset is: CD45RA+ positively selected. The source of these receptors is a man between 18 and 35 years old in good health. Some clones in this sample may be carry-over from other donors' samples.

The genes are TRBV19 and TRBJ2-6, with 10 positions matching TRBD1. V dropped 5 bases and J dropped 0; count of bases not matched to a gene: 4. The CDR3 has 17 amino acids. CDR1 LNHDA and CDR2 SQIVND come from the germline V gene (reference sequence). This CDR3 reads CASSPGTGDSGANVLTF. As DNA, the CDR3 is TGTGCCAGTAGTCCCGGGACAGGGGACTCTGGGGCCAACGTCCTGACTTTC.

V gene TRBV29-1 combines with J gene TRBJ2-3; D assignment may be TRBD1 or TRBD2 (5 bases each). Germline CDR1 and CDR2: SQVTM and ANQGSEA. The V gene lost 5 bases and the J gene lost 1 base, with 13 bases spanning the gap. This CDR3 is built from 14 residues. CDR3 DNA sequence: TGCAGCGTTCGACTCCGGGGCGGCACAGATACGCAGTATTTT. It is translated as CSVRLRGGTDTQYF.

This clone was counted once. The chain has TRBV5-1 and TRBJ2-5, with TRBD1 matching over 8 bases. After removal of 6 bases from V and 3 bases from J, the junction contained 13 bases not matched to a gene. The CDR3 loop spans 16 amino acids. Germline CDR1 reads SGHRS; CDR2 reads YFSETQ. CDR3 amino acids: CASTRSGQGAKETQYF. The CDR3 nucleotides read TGCGCCAGCACCCGGTCGGGGCAGGGGGCGAAAGAGACCCAGTACTTC. Combining the CDR3 with reference TRBV5-1 and TRBJ2-5 gives the whole variable domain KAGVTQTPRYLIKTRGQQVTLSCSPISGHRSVSWYQQTPGQGLQFLFEYFSETQRNKGNFPGRFSGRQFSNSRSEMNVSTLELGDSALYLCASTRSGQGAKETQYFGPGTRLLVL.

The rearrangement links TRBV5-1 to TRBJ2-1, with 7 bases aligning to TRBD2. The CDR3 runs to 15 residues. The germline V gene encodes CDR1 SGHRS and CDR2 YFSETQ. V dropped 1 base and J dropped 5; count of bases not matched to a gene: 6. The CDR3 region has the DNA TGCGCCAGCAGCTTGAACCAGCGGGGACACAATGAGCAGTTCTTC. Its protein product is CASSLNQRGHNEQFF.

This chain joins TRBV27 and TRBJ2-7, with D maybe TRBD2 (5 bases). This CDR3 spans 16 amino acids. Deletions cut 0 bases from V and 2 bases from J, with 14 bases between. Germline V gives CDR1 MNHEY, CDR2 SMNVEV (reference sequence). The CDR3 here is CASSLSSHPGAYEQYF. CDR3 coding DNA: TGTGCCAGCAGTTTATCCAGTCACCCCGGGGCCTACGAGCAGTACTTC.

V is TRBV15 and J is TRBJ1-2; TRBD1 aligns across 12 bases. There are 14 residues in the CDR3. J gave up 7 bases and V 4 bases, and 4 bases lay outside the gene matches. Germline values: CDR1 LNHNV, CDR2 YYDKDF (reference sequence). The CDR3 reads CATSTGTGGFGYTF. CDR3 in DNA: TGTGCCACCAGCACCGGGACAGGGGGCTTTGGCTACACCTTC.

The chain is built from TRBV2 and TRBJ1-1; no firm D call. This CDR3 is 10 amino acids long. Germline V gene data show CDR1 as SNHLY and CDR2 as FYNNEI. V was trimmed by 6 bases and J by 9 bases, leaving 8 bases between them. The CDR3 reads CASSEIKAFF. DNA for the CDR3: TGTGCCAGCAGCGAGATAAAAGCTTTCTTT.

On this clone itself: Distinct nucleotide sequences in the sample also encode this CDR3. V gene TRBV29-1 combines with J gene TRBJ2-7; 8 bases are a match to TRBD1. The CDR3 is 14 residues long. The junction had 7 bases not matched to a gene; V was cut back by 6 bases and J by 0 bases. From germline, CDR1 is SQVTM and CDR2 ANQGSEA. The CDR3 spells CSVADRGSSYEQYF. The CDR3 DNA sequence: TGCAGCGTCGCCGACAGGGGAAGCTCCTACGAGCAGTACTTC.

This clone came up once. The chain couples TRBV18 to TRBJ2-4; D uncertain. V lost 3 bases, J lost 15 bases, and 24 bases lay in between. Germline V gene lookup returns CDR1 KGHSH and CDR2 LQKENI. The CDR3 spans 15 residues. This CDR3 is CASSPTNLRVTRLYF. The DNA for the CDR3 is TGTGCCAGCTCACCGACAAACCTCCGGGTTACACGGCTGTACTTC. Supplemented by reference TRBV18 and TRBJ2-4, the full variable domain reads NAGVMQNPRHLVRRRGQEARLRCSPMKGHSHVYWYRQLPEEGLKFMVYLQKENIIDESGMPKERFSAEFPKEGPSILRIQQVVRGDSAAYFCASSPTNLRVTRLYFGAGTRLSVL.

This chain connects TRBV13 to TRBJ2-1; D is uncertain. The CDR3 totals 13 residues. The germline V gene encodes CDR1 PRHDT and CDR2 FYEKMQ (reference sequence). V gave up 2 bases and J gave up 7 bases, with 9 bases separating them. CDR3 protein: CASSLLDGNEQFF. The DNA for the CDR3 is TGTGCCAGCAGCTTACTGGACGGTAATGAGCAGTTCTTC.

The chain has TRBV5-1 and TRBJ2-1; weak D call: TRBD2 (6 bases). Germline V lookup: CDR1 SGHRS, CDR2 YFSETQ. CDR3 size: 16 residues. The V end was cut by 1 base, the J end by 6 bases, with 17 bases between. CDR3 DNA sequence: TGCGCCAGCAGCTTGAGCACGCGGGATCGGGGCAATGAGCAGTTCTTC. Amino acid sequence: CASSLSTRDRGNEQFF.

The V call is TRBV5-1, the J call TRBJ2-5; the D gene could be TRBD1 or TRBD2 (5 bases each). CDR3 length: 15 amino acids. With 4 bases removed from V and 0 bases from J, the gap between germline ends came to 13 bases. Germline CDR1 is SGHRS and CDR2 is YFSETQ. The CDR3 spells CASSGGRAYQETQYF. Here the CDR3 DNA reads TGCGCCAGCAGCGGGGGAAGGGCGTACCAAGAGACCCAGTACTTC.

V usage is TRBV7-9 and J usage is TRBJ1-1; D is unclear. Germline V gene lookup returns CDR1 SEHNR and CDR2 FQNEAQ (reference sequence). This CDR3 spans 14 amino acids. Deletions cut 5 bases from V and 3 bases from J, with 13 bases between. Written as DNA, the CDR3 is TGTGCCAGCAGCGACCGGACCTCCTACACTGAAGCTTTCTTT. Translation: CASSDRTSYTEAFF.

The J gene is TRBJ2-7, the V gene TRBV28, with D unresolved. Trimming removed 3 bases from V and 4 bases from J, with 10 bases in between. This CDR3 is 13 amino acids long. The V gene's germline CDR1 is MDHEN and CDR2 SYDVKM. CDR3 bases: TGTGCCAGCAGTTTCGGACCCCTATACGAGCAGTACTTC. Protein product: CASSFGPLYEQYF.

This clone was seen just once. This chain connects TRBV10-3 to TRBJ2-7, with D perhaps TRBD2 (6 bases). This CDR3 contains 12 residues. V dropped 4 bases and J dropped 9 bases, with 13 bases sitting between them. Germline lookup yields CDR1 ENHRY and CDR2 SYGVKD. CDR3 in amino acids: CAISGGVEPQYF. CDR3 DNA sequence: TGTGCCATCAGTGGGGGGGTCGAACCGCAGTACTTC.

The chain uses TRBV5-1 and TRBJ1-2; D is uncertain. Germline V gene data show CDR1 as SGHRS and CDR2 as YFSETQ. CDR3 length: 15 residues. V was pared by 2 bases and J by 6 bases, with 17 bases between. The CDR3 bases are TGCGCCAGCAGCTTATACGAGAGCGGGGTCCATGGCTACACCTTC. Amino acid sequence: CASSLYESGVHGYTF.

This chain uses TRBV7-9 with TRBJ1-2, with unresolved D. The V end was cut by 0 bases, the J end by 6 bases, with 11 bases between. The CDR3 has 14 amino acids. CDR1 and CDR2 from the germline V gene are SEHNR and FQNEAQ (reference sequence). CDR3 residues: CASSLAVFGDGYTF. The CDR3 DNA sequence: TGTGCCAGCAGCTTAGCGGTTTTCGGGGATGGCTACACCTTC.

The chain couples TRBV5-6 to TRBJ2-1; tentatively, D is TRBD2 (6 bases). V was trimmed by 1 base and J by 5 bases, leaving 16 bases between them. This CDR3 spans 16 amino acids. The V gene's germline CDR1 is SGHDT and CDR2 YYEEEE. Here the CDR3 reads CASSLRVIGGDNEQFF. DNA of the CDR3: TGTGCCAGCAGCTTGAGAGTGATCGGAGGGGACAATGAGCAGTTCTTC. The full variable domain, in which reference TRBV5-6 and TRBJ2-1 provide the parts outside the CDR3, is DAGVTQSPTHLIKTRGQQVTLRCSPKSGHDTVSWYQQALGQGPQFIFQYYEEEERQRGNFPDRFSGHQFPNYSSELNVNALLLGDSALYLCASSLRVIGGDNEQFFGPGTRLTVL.

The chain couples TRBV27 to TRBJ1-5; 11 nucleotides match TRBD1. The CDR3 consists of 19 residues. J lost 4 bases, V lost 0 bases, and 11 bases had no gene match. Germline V gene sequence: CDR1 MNHEY, CDR2 SMNVEV (reference sequence). DNA of the CDR3: TGTGCCAGCAGTTTATCGGGGCAAGGACAGGGGGCATCAAATCAGCCCCAGCATTTT. Its protein product is CASSLSGQGQGASNQPQHF.

The chain employs TRBV7-9 and TRBJ1-1; the match to TRBD1 covers 9 bases. The J segment lost 6 bases and the V segment lost 5 bases, leaving 7 bases of the junction unmatched. The CDR3 extends over 14 amino acids. Looked up from germline, CDR1 is SEHNR and CDR2 is FQNEAQ (reference sequence). CDR3 amino acids: CASSHGQGTAEAFF. The CDR3 region has the DNA TGTGCCAGCAGCCACGGACAGGGGACCGCTGAAGCTTTCTTT.

The V gene is TRBV6-5, the J gene TRBJ1-1, with TRBD1 identical over 9 bases. Per the germline V gene, CDR1 is MNHEY and CDR2 is SVGAGI. CDR3 length: 14 residues. The trim removed 6 bases at V and 0 bases at J, leaving 2 bases unmatched. This chain's CDR3 is CASRRQGVNTEAFF. CDR3 DNA sequence: TGTGCCAGCAGGAGACAGGGGGTGAACACTGAAGCTTTCTTT.

This clone appeared a single time. The chain links TRBV5-1 to TRBJ2-1, with D uncertain. V was cut by 7 bases and J by 2 bases, with 16 bases left in between. The CDR3 extends over 15 amino acids. The germline CDR1 and CDR2 sequences are SGHRS and YFSETQ. Here the CDR3 reads CASEVGGGPYNEQFF. The CDR3 DNA sequence: TGCGCCAGCGAGGTGGGTGGCGGCCCCTACAATGAGCAGTTCTTC.

V is TRBV6-5 and J is TRBJ2-2; D gene ambiguous. This CDR3 is 11 amino acids long. Trimming removed 5 bases from V and 8 bases from J, with 6 bases in between. CDR1 and CDR2 from the germline V gene are MNHEY and SVGAGI. The CDR3 DNA reads as TGTGCCAGCAGTAGGAAAGGGGAGCTGTTTTTT. Amino acids: CASSRKGELFF.

The chain recombines TRBV6-1 with TRBJ2-1; no reliable D call. Looked up from germline, CDR1 is MNHNS and CDR2 is SASEGT. The V end was cut by 3 bases, the J end by 2 bases, with 11 bases between. This CDR3 spans 15 amino acids. CDR3 nucleotides: TGTGCCAGCAGTGACCGAGCGTATGCCTACAATGAGCAGTTCTTC. Protein sequence: CASSDRAYAYNEQFF.

This clone was counted a few times. The rearrangement uses TRBV5-1 and TRBJ1-1, with a weak D call TRBD1 (5 bases). The germline V gene has CDR1 SGHRS and CDR2 YFSETQ. Between the trimmed V and J ends, which lost 6 bases and 11 bases, there was a span of 14 bases. The CDR3 spans 11 residues. The CDR3 is CASKWGNEAFF. DNA for the CDR3: TGCGCCAGCAAGTGGGGGAACGAGGCTTTCTTT.

As DNA, the CDR3 is TGCGCCAGCAGCCCCGGGACTAGCGGGAGGACCCTCTACGAGCAGTACTTC. Its protein product is CASSPGTSGRTLYEQYF. This chain uses TRBV5-1 with TRBJ2-7, with 15 bases matching TRBD2. The ends lost 4 bases at V and 3 bases at J; junction bases unmatched: 8. CDR1 SGHRS and CDR2 YFSETQ come from the germline V gene. This CDR3 has 17 amino acids.

The chain couples TRBV6-4 to TRBJ2-1; D is undetermined. The CDR3 covers 9 residues. The V end was cut by 0 bases, the J end by 16 bases, with 4 bases between. Germline assignment: CDR1 MRHNA and CDR2 SNTAGT. For the CDR3, the DNA is TGTGCCAGCAGTGACTCGGAATTCTTC. This translates into CASSDSEFF.

This chain joins TRBV9 and TRBJ2-5; D is perhaps TRBD2 (5 bases). The V end lost 3 bases, the J end lost 5 bases, and 20 bases lay between the germline ends. There are 16 residues in the CDR3. In germline, CDR1 is SGDLS, CDR2 YYNGEE. The CDR3 is CASSGRGSGEAETQYF. The CDR3 nucleotides are TGTGCCAGCAGCGGCCGCGGGTCCGGGGAAGCGGAGACCCAGTACTTC. Together with reference TRBV9 and TRBJ2-5, the CDR3 gives the full variable domain: DSGVTQTPKHLITATGQRVTLRCSPRSGDLSVYWYQQSLDQGLQFLIQYYNGEERAKGNILERFSAQQFPDLHSELNLSSLELGDSALYFCASSGRGSGEAETQYFGPGTRLLVL.

The chain is built from TRBV7-3 and TRBJ1-6; D perhaps matches TRBD1 (5 bases). This CDR3 is built from 14 residues. From germline, CDR1 is SGHTA and CDR2 FQGTGA. The V end lost 3 bases, the J end lost 7 bases, and 10 bases lay between the germline ends. CDR3 sequence: CASSLGTVNSPLHF. In DNA form, the CDR3 reads TGTGCCAGCAGCTTGGGGACGGTCAATTCACCCCTCCACTTT.